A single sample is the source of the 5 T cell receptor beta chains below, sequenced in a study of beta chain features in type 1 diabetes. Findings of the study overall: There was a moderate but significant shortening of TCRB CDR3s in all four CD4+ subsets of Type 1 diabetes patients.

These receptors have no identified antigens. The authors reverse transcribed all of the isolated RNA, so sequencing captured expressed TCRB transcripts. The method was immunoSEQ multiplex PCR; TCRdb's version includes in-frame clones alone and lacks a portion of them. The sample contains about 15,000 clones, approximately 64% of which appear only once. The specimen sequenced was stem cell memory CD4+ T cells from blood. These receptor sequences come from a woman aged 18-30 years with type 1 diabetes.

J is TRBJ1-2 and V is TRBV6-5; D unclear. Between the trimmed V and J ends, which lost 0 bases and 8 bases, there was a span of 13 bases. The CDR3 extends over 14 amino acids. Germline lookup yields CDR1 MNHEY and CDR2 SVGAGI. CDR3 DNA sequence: TGTGCCAGCAGTTACTCGAGGACGCCGGGGGGCTACACCTTC. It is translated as CASSYSRTPGGYTF.

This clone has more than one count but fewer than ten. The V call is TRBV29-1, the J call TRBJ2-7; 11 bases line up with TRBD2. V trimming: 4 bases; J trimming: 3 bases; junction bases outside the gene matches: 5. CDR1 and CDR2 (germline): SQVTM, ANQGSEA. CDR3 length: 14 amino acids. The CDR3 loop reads CSVVLAGGRYEQYF. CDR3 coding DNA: TGCAGCGTTGTGTTAGCGGGGGGGCGCTACGAGCAGTACTTC.

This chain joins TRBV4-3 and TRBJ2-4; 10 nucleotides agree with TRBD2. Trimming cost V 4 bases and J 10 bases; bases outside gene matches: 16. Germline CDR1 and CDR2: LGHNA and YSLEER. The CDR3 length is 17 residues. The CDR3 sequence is CASSPTPLAGPQGIQYF. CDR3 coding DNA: TGCGCCAGCAGCCCTACCCCACTAGCGGGACCCCAAGGGATTCAGTACTTC.

As DNA, the CDR3 is TGTGCCAGCAGACGGGACAGGGGGCTCTCAGGGCAGTACTTC. Translation: CASRRDRGLSGQYF. The chain employs TRBV7-2 and TRBJ2-7; TRBD1 agrees at 12 bases. Germline assignment: CDR1 SGHTA and CDR2 FQGNSA. V shed 6 bases, J shed 9 bases, and the junction held 9 bases outside the gene matches. This CDR3 has 14 residues.

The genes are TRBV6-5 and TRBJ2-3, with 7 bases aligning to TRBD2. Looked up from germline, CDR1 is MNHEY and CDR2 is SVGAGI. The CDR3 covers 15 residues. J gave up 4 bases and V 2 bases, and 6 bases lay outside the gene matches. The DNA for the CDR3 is TGTGCCAGCAGTTACGTGGGGGGGGTCTCAGATACGCAGTATTTT. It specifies CASSYVGGVSDTQYF.